The 8 T cell receptor beta chains listed next were all sequenced from one sample in a study of blood T cell repertoires in COVID-19. TCRdb's copy holds only in-frame clones and misses some; the assay was immunoSEQ multiplex PCR. The profile shows fewer than 350,000 clones, around 90% of them singletons. Material: PBMCs or T cells enriched from blood (not recorded which). These receptors were taken from a woman aged 25 to 39 who had recovered from COVID-19.

The chain employs TRBV4-1 and TRBJ1-1, with D hard to call. V was shortened by 1 base and J by 4 bases, with 10 bases between the two germline ends. CDR3 length equals 14 residues. CDR1 is MGHRA and CDR2 is YSYEKL in the germline V gene. DNA of the CDR3: TGCGCCAGCAGCCAAGTCCGGCCGGGCACTGAAGCTTTCTTT. Amino acids: CASSQVRPGTEAFF.

The chain links TRBV7-9 to TRBJ1-5, with D possibly TRBD1 on 6 matching bases. Germline V gene lookup returns CDR1 SEHNR and CDR2 FQNEAQ (reference sequence). The CDR3 is made up of 15 amino acids. V was shortened by 4 bases and J by 4 bases, with 14 bases between the two germline ends. CDR3 nucleotide sequence: TGTGCCAGCAGCTCCGACAGGAGGTTAAATCAGCCCCAGCATTTT. Translating it yields CASSSDRRLNQPQHF.

Written as DNA, the CDR3 is TGCGCCAGCAGCTTAGCGGGGCCCGTAAGCACAGATACGCAGTATTTT. This codes for CASSLAGPVSTDTQYF. The chain joins TRBV5-1 to TRBJ2-3; 7 bases align to TRBD2. This CDR3 is built from 16 residues. The J segment lost 0 bases and the V segment lost 2 bases, leaving 6 bases of the junction unmatched. CDR1 and CDR2 (germline): SGHRS, YFSETQ.

The rearrangement links TRBV27 to TRBJ1-2; tentative D call: TRBD1 (5 bases). CDR1 and CDR2 (germline): MNHEY, SMNVEV (reference sequence). The length of the CDR3 is 13 residues. V gave up 0 bases and J gave up 8 bases, with 10 bases separating them. CDR3 loop: CASSLSRQTGYTF. CDR3 nucleotides: TGTGCCAGCAGTTTATCCAGACAGACCGGCTACACCTTC.

Worth noting for this clone: Other DNA sequences in this sample translate to the same CDR3. V is TRBV5-4 and J is TRBJ2-5; D is perhaps TRBD2 (6 bases). Trimming removed 4 bases at V and 1 base at J, with 8 bases between. This CDR3 spans 13 amino acids. Germline assignment: CDR1 SGHNT and CDR2 YYREEE (reference sequence). CDR3 coding DNA: TGTGCCAGCAGCCCCGGGGGCCAAGAGACCCAGTACTTC. It is translated as CASSPGGQETQYF.

The V gene is TRBV28, the J gene TRBJ1-2; 7 positions match TRBD1. CDR3 size: 16 residues. The germline gives CDR1 MDHEN, CDR2 SYDVKM. After removal of 6 bases from V and 4 bases from J, the junction contained 14 bases not matched to a gene. DNA of the CDR3: TGTGCCAGCAGACAGACAGGGCCGCTACGAACCTATGGCTACACCTTC. Its translation: CASRQTGPLRTYGYTF.

The rearrangement joins TRBV9 to TRBJ1-2; D unclear. The CDR3 has 12 amino acids. V was clipped by 4 bases and J by 7 bases, with 11 bases between them. The germline V gene has CDR1 SGDLS and CDR2 YYNGEE. CDR3 nucleotides: TGTGCCAGCAGCTTCGTAGCCTTTGGCTACACCTTC. Translation: CASSFVAFGYTF.

The rearrangement links TRBV9 to TRBJ2-7, with 7 nucleotides matching TRBD1. CDR1 is SGDLS and CDR2 is YYNGEE in the germline V gene. Germline trimming cut 2 bases from V and 0 bases from J; bases unmatched to any gene: 8. This CDR3 spans 16 amino acids. As DNA, the CDR3 is TGTGCCAGCAGCGTCCGGGACAGTGACCCCTCCTACGAGCAGTACTTC. Translating gives CASSVRDSDPSYEQYF.